This T cell receptor beta chain appears in the sequencing data of a study of CD8 T cells in Susac syndrome (dated by TCRdb to about 2019). For the study in its entirety: Repertoire sequencing was used to test whether CD8+ T cell activation and differentiation in Susac syndrome was antigen driven. Clonality of the CD8+ T cell repertoire was compared between more than 9 healthy donors, approximately 14 Susac syndrome patients and some 15 multiple sclerosis patients. Summary of the overall study and its limitations: The TCR sequencing and HLA analysis was acknowledged to have included a relatively small number of individuals.

There are 12 amino acids in the CDR3, from cysteine to phenylalanine inclusive. The entry retains the CDR3 DNA only, 36 bases that are in frame from base 1. Between the V and J ends, shortened by 3 bases and 8 bases respectively, the junction contains 10 bases. Reading the germline V gene (reference sequence) gives CDR1 PRHDT and CDR2 FYEKMQ. This clonotype showed up just a few times. Its antigen is still unknown. The input lacks base qualities; no much larger clone sits a single base away. RNA was extracted using the RNeasy kit, and roughly 0.45 to 1 microgram was reverse transcribed with random hexamers. The immunoSEQ multiplex PCR assay, which covers 54 Vbeta and 13 Jbeta segments, was used to amplify TCR beta CDR3 regions. PCR amplification bias was corrected using a synthetic template baseline for primer optimization and computational correction. From the authors' description of their analysis: Reads were annotated to V, D and J genes according to IMGT and were analyzed with immunoSEQ Analyzer, with only productive sequences retained. Clonality was computed as one minus Shannon entropy normalized by log2 of the number of productive unique sequences. Public and private clones were assessed among the 100 most prevalent clones of each patient and control. Clones were defined as Susac-specific if absent from the healthy and MS cohorts, from around 1,000 published viral clones and from other ImmuneACCESS disease sequences. TCRdb handled the public reads itself, with Q25 trimming in fastp and clone calling in MiXCR, and kept productive beta chains. When rows share a CDR3 protein, they turn into one entry using the most common DNA and genes. TCRdb's processing, not the authors', yielded these V and J calls. This sample gives about 430,000 distinct CDR3 sequences in total; more than 80% of them show up just once. More than 0.09% of the sample lies in the top ten.

Peripheral blood CD8+ and CD4+ T cells from healthy donors, Susac syndrome patients and multiple sclerosis patients were profiled using high-throughput TCR beta sequencing. The multiple sclerosis controls were treatment-naive patients who had stable or active relapsing-remitting disease and met the revised McDonald criteria. Bulk CD8+ and CD4+ T cells were purified magnetically by negative isolation, whereas CD8+ TEMRA cells were enriched by FACS. Blood was collected in EDTA tubes and processed within 24 hours, with PBMCs isolated through density gradient centrifugation. PBMCs intended for TCR sequencing were cryopreserved in liquid nitrogen and thawed later in a water bath at 37 degrees C. A purity of at least 90% was achieved for sorted or isolated CD4+, CD8+ and CD8+ TEMRA cells.

The V and J segments used are TRBV13 and TRBJ2-5, and possibly TRBD1, on 6 matching bases. This TCR came from a human donor with multiple sclerosis. Sequenced input: CD8+ T cells from PBMCs. In nucleotides, the sequence is TGTGCCAGCAGCTTGGCTGGGGGCACCCAGTACTTC. Its translation is CASSLAGGTQYF.